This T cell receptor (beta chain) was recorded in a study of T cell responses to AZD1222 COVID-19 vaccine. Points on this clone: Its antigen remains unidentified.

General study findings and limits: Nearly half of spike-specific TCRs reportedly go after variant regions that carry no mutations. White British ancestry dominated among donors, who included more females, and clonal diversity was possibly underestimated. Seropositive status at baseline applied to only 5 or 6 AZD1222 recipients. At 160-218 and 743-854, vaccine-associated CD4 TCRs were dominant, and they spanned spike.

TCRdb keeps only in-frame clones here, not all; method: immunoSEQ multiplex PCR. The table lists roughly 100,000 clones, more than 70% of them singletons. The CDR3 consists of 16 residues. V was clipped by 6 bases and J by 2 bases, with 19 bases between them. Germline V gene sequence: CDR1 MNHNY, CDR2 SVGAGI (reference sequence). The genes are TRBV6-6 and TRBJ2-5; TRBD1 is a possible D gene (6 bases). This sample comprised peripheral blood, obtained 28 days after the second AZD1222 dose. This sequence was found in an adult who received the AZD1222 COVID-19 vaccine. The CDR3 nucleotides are TGTGCCAGCAGCCGAAACGGACAGTTAACACAAGAGACCCAGTACTTC. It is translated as CASSRNGQLTQETQYF.